This TCR beta chain was recorded in a study of T cell changes during pregnancy in multiple sclerosis. Generated by immunoSEQ multiplex PCR, the TCRdb table keeps only in-frame clones and is missing some. The sample has tens of thousands of clones, more than 85% seen once. The sample was peripheral blood, taken in the first trimester of pregnancy. This TCR came from a female donor in good health, enrolled as a control in a pregnancy study.

CDR3 protein: CAISVGTGHYEQYF. The CDR3 nucleotides are TGTGCCATCAGTGTAGGGACAGGCCACTACGAGCAGTACTTC. The rearrangement joins TRBV10-3 to TRBJ2-7, with 8 nucleotides matching TRBD1. The CDR3 is made up of 14 amino acids. The germline gives CDR1 ENHRY, CDR2 SYGVKD. V was pared by 4 bases and J by 3 bases, with 5 bases of the junction left unmatched.